The entry below describes one T cell receptor beta chain. No cognate antigen has been identified for it. No base quality values were provided; no much bigger clone lies one nucleotide off. This specimen belongs to a study of blood T cell repertoires in COVID-19 (dated by TCRdb to 2018 to 2021). In terms of the full investigation: Samples from collaborators originated in the United States, Italy and Spain and spanned both the acute and convalescent phases of COVID-19. Where available, HLA class I and class II types were taken from metadata supplied by the sample provider and were not determined by assay-based typing. Samples came from the ongoing ImmuneRACE study (first 160 participants) plus 1,254 subjects from 6 global collaborators. The repertoires were released in a freely available public database intended as a resource for research on the immune response to SARS-CoV-2. The prospective study material was composed of cDNA or gDNA derived from T cells, B-cell-depleted T cells, or PBMCs. The dataset comprised deeply sampled blood TCRbeta repertoires from subjects exposed to, actively infected with, or recovered from COVID-19. A de-identified subject ID, COVID-19 status, age in years and sex were almost always included in the sample metadata.

Overall study outcomes, separate from this receptor: The amount of clinical and demographic metadata varied by source and participant and was provided uncurated.

TCRbeta CDR3 regions were amplified from genomic DNA by means of the immunoSEQ Assay, a bias-controlled multiplex PCR. The paper's data handling went like this. Nucleated cell counts per sample were estimated from amplification of reference gene primers within the assay. To quantify the absolute abundance of each unique TCRbeta CDR3 rearrangement, sequence reads were collapsed and filtered. For each sample, productive Simpson clonality was calculated as the square root of Simpson's diversity index over productive rearrangements. Imported from immuneACCESS, the table was reduced by TCRdb to in-frame sequences with V and J called. These copies leave out some clones; in studies compared against another copy, an unresolved V gene accounts for under half, and the cause of the remainder is not known. D and trimming come from the DNA, and the V and J calls and clone size come from that table. Counted in this sample were about 130,000 clones; 81% of them appeared once. The top ten constitute approximately 3.9% of the sample.

The CDR3, cysteine through phenylalanine, is 15 amino acids long. Of all the DNA, just the CDR3 is kept, 45 bases in frame from base 1. The germline V and J ends show losses of 5 bases and 4 bases respectively, and no gene match explains 10 bases of the junction. CDR1 and CDR2, per the germline V gene (reference sequence), are MNHEY and SMNVEV. Whole blood was collected in K2EDTA tubes by collaborating institutions according to the institutions' own protocols. For TCRbeta analysis, collaborator samples were shipped as frozen whole blood, as isolated PBMCs, or as DNA extracted from either sample type.

The chain joins TRBV27 to TRBJ1-1; 7 of the junction bases match TRBD1. Sample: peripheral blood. The source is a woman aged 50 to 65 with acute or convalescent COVID-19. The CDR3 region reads CASSPYRTGTTEAFF. The DNA is as follows: TGTGCCAGCAGTCCTTACCGGACAGGAACCACTGAAGCTTTCTTT.